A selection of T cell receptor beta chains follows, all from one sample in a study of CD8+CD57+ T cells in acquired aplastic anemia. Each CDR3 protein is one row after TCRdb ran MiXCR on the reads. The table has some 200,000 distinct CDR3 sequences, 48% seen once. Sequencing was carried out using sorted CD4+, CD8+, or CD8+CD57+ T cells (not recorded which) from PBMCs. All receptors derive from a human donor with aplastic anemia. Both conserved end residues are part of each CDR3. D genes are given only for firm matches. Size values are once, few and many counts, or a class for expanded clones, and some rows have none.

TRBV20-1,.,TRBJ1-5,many,TGCAGTGCTAGAGGAAGCAGTTATAGCAATCAGCCCCAGCATTTT,CSARGSSYSNQPQHF
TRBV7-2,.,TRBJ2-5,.,TGTGCCAGCAGCTCCTCACAGCGAGAGACCCAGTACTTC,CASSSSQRETQYF
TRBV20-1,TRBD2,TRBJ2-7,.,TGCAGCGCTAGAGATCCGGCGGGCTTGGGGGGGGTCTACGAGCAGTACTTC,CSARDPAGLGGVYEQYF
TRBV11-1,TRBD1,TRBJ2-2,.,TGTGCCAGCAGCTTTGGGACAGGGGGACGCACCGGGGAGCTGTTTTTT,CASSFGTGGRTGELFF
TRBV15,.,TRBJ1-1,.,TGTGCCACCAGCAGAGGGAGGGGGGAAGCTTTCTTT,CATSRGRGEAFF
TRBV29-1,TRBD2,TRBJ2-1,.,TGCAGCGTTGAAGGGACTAGCGGGGGGGTCAATGAGCAGTTCTTC,CSVEGTSGGVNEQFF
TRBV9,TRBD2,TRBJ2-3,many,TGTGCCAGCAGCGTGAGCGGGAGGGGGGCAGATACGCAGTATTTT,CASSVSGRGADTQYF
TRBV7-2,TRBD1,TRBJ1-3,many,TGTGCCAGCAGCTTAGGGTACAGGGGTCCCGGAAACACCATATATTTT,CASSLGYRGPGNTIYF
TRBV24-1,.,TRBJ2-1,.,TGTGCCACCAGTGATATGACAGCAAGCTCCTACAATGAGCAGTTC,CATSDMTASSYNEQF
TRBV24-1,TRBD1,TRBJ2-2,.,TGTGCCACCAGTGATACAGGGGGCCTTACCGGGGAGCTGTTTTTT,CATSDTGGLTGELFF
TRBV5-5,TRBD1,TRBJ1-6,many,TGTGCCAGCAGCGGGAAAACAGGGGGCACAAATTCACCCCTCCACTTT,CASSGKTGGTNSPLHF